This T cell receptor beta chain was sequenced for a study of shared clonotypes between healthy human individuals. Study context: The plates for each donor numbered three CD4 naive, three CD4 memory, two CD8 naive and one CD8 memory.

With V trimmed by 3 bases and J by 7 bases, 4 bases remained unmatched. The CDR3 is 14 residues long. The germline V gene encodes CDR1 SGHAT and CDR2 FQNNGV. With regard to this clone: Antigen unknown.

Produced via immunoSEQ multiplex PCR; TCRdb's table is partial and in-frame only. The table has 2 million to 3 million clones, 80% to 95% seen once; the top ten hold approximately 0.37%. Findings and limits, study-wide: Clonotype sharing among donors, it was expected, would be affected by sequencing depth. Non-shared clonotypes showed lower generation probabilities than clonotypes common to all four donors.

Material for sequencing was naive CD4+ T cells from PBMCs. Subset described: CD45RA+ positively selected. This TCR was sampled from a man between 18 and 35 years old in good health. Some clones in this sample may be carry-over from other donors' samples. V and J are TRBV11-2 and TRBJ2-1; 9 bases map to TRBD2. CDR3 nucleotides: TGTGCCAGCAGCTTGAGCGGGAGGTTAAATGAGCAGTTCTTC. Translating gives CASSLSGRLNEQFF.